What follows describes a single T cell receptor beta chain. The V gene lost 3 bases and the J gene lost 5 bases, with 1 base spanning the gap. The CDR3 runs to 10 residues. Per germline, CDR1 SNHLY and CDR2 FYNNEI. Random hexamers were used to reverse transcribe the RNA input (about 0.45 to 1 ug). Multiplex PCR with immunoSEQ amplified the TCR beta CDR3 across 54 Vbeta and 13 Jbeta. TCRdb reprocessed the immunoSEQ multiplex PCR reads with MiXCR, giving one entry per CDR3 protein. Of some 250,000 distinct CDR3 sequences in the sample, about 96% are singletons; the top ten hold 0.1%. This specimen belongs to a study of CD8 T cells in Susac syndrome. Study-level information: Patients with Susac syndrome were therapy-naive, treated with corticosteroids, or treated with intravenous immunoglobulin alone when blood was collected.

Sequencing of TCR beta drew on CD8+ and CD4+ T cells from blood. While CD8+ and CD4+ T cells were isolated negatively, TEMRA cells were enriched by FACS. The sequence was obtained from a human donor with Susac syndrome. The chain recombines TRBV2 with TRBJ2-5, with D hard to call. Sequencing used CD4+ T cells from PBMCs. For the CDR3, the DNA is TGTGCCAGCAGTGAGGAGACCCAGTACTTC. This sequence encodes CASSEETQYF.